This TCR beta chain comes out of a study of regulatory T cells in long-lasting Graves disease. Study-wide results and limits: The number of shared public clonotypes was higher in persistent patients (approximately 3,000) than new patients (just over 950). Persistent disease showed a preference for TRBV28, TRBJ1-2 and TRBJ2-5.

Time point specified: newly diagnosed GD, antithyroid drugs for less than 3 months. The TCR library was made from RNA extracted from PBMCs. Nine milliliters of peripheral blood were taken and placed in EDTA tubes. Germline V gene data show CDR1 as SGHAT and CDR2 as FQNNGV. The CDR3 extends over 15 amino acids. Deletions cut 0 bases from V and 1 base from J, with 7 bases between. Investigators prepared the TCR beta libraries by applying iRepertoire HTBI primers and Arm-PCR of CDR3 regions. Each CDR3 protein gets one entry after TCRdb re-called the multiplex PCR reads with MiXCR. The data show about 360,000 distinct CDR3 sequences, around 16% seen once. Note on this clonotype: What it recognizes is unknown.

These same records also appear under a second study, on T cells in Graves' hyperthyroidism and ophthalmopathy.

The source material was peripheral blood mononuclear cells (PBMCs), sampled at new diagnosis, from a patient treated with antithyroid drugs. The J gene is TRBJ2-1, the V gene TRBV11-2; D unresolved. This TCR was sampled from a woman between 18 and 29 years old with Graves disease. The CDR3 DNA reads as TGTGCCAGCAGCTTAGATCCGGGTTCCTACAATGAGCAGTTCTTC. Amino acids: CASSLDPGSYNEQFF.